These 28 T cell receptor beta chains came from one sample sequenced in a study of T cell changes during pregnancy in multiple sclerosis (dated by TCRdb to 2018 to 2020). Library preparation was by the immunoSEQ multiplex PCR assay. TCRdb retrieved this table from immuneACCESS and kept in-frame rearrangements only. Not all clones are present; in checked studies, unresolved V genes account for under half, and no reason is known for the remainder. This sample is represented by around 40,000 clones; around nine tenths of them were singletons. 0.35% to 0.5% of the sample belongs to the ten largest clones. The source was CD4+ T cells from peripheral blood mononuclear cells, collected in the second trimester of pregnancy. The receptors shown here come from a female donor with multiple sclerosis, enrolled in a pregnancy study.

The chain has TRBV27 and TRBJ2-1, with 7 bases fitting TRBD1. The CDR3 extends over 16 amino acids. Germline lookup yields CDR1 MNHEY and CDR2 SMNVEV (reference sequence). The V and J ends lost 5 bases and 7 bases, in that order; junction bases with no gene match: 14. The CDR3 bases are TGTGCCAGCAGTACTAGGGTAGGGGGCGCCTTGAATGAGCAGTTCTTC. Amino acids: CASSTRVGGALNEQFF.

This clone came up once. V is TRBV28 and J is TRBJ2-1; 8 bases agree with TRBD2. V trimming: 4 bases; J trimming: 2 bases; junction bases outside the gene matches: 4. CDR3 length: 15 amino acids. Germline V lookup: CDR1 MDHEN, CDR2 SYDVKM. The CDR3 nucleotides are TGTGCCAGCAGTTCGGGGGGGTCCACCTACAATGAGCAGTTCTTC. It is translated as CASSSGGSTYNEQFF.

The chain employs TRBV6-5 and TRBJ1-2; 7 bases are a match to TRBD1. Trimming took 2 bases from V and 4 from J; bases not matched to a gene: 4. This CDR3 is built from 14 residues. Germline V gene lookup returns CDR1 MNHEY and CDR2 SVGAGI. CDR3 sequence: CASSYDRAPYGYTF. CDR3 DNA: TGTGCCAGCAGTTACGACAGGGCTCCCTATGGCTACACCTTC.

This clone has just a few counts. The chain is built from TRBV6-5 and TRBJ1-3; D is perhaps TRBD1 (6 bases). Germline CDR1 and CDR2: MNHEY and SVGAGI. Trimming removed 6 bases from V and 4 bases from J, with 16 bases in between. CDR3 length equals 15 residues. The CDR3 DNA reads as TGTGCCAGCAGGCCTACAGGGAAAAGAGGAAACACCATATATTTT. Encoded protein: CASRPTGKRGNTIYF.

This rearrangement joins TRBV12-5 to TRBJ2-7; possible D gene TRBD2, 7 bases. The V gene lost 7 bases and the J gene lost 4 bases, with 23 bases spanning the gap. In germline, CDR1 is LGHNT, CDR2 FRNRAP. The CDR3 totals 16 residues. CDR3 residues: CASEGGPAGGVYEQYF. CDR3 DNA: TGTGCTAGTGAGGGGGGGCCGGCGGGCGGTGTGTACGAGCAGTACTTC.

Only one count was recorded for this clone. The genes are TRBV7-2 and TRBJ2-7, with 8 bases identical to TRBD2. Germline loops: CDR1 SGHTA, CDR2 FQGNSA. The CDR3 covers 14 residues. Trimming took 4 bases from V and 0 from J; bases not matched to a gene: 2. The CDR3 reads CASSSGGSSYEQYF. The CDR3 nucleotides are TGTGCCAGCAGCTCGGGGGGGTCCTCCTACGAGCAGTACTTC.

This chain joins TRBV12-5 and TRBJ2-3, with 7 bases aligning to TRBD2. The germline CDR1 and CDR2 sequences are LGHNT and FRNRAP. CDR3 length: 16 amino acids. The V gene end was trimmed by 0 bases and the J gene end by 3 bases; junction bases not matched to a gene: 6. CDR3 in DNA: TGTGCTAGTGGTTTGGTGGGAGGGCCGGGGACAGATACGCAGTATTTT. This gives the protein CASGLVGGPGTDTQYF.

The genes are TRBV18 and TRBJ1-5, with 9 positions matching TRBD1. The V segment lost 2 bases and the J segment 3 bases; nucleotides outside the gene matches: 2. Germline V gene sequence: CDR1 KGHSH, CDR2 LQKENI. This CDR3 has 15 amino acids. The CDR3 nucleotides read TGTGCCAGCTCACCAGGGACAGGGAACAATCAGCCCCAGCATTTT. Translating gives CASSPGTGNNQPQHF.

The chain employs TRBV7-2 and TRBJ1-2; no reliable D call. The germline CDR1 and CDR2 sequences are SGHTA and FQGNSA. V lost 0 bases and J lost 12, with 14 bases in between. CDR3 length equals 13 residues. The CDR3 DNA reads TGTGCCAGCAGCTTAGCGCCGGCGGGGAGGAACACCTTC. Its protein is CASSLAPAGRNTF.

This chain connects TRBV13 to TRBJ2-7, with D hard to call. Deletions cut 0 bases from V and 4 bases from J, with 4 bases between. Germline V gene lookup returns CDR1 PRHDT and CDR2 FYEKMQ (reference sequence). The CDR3 is 12 amino acids. CDR3 nucleotides: TGTGCCAGCAGCTTAGGCAGGTACGAGCAGTACTTC. This codes for CASSLGRYEQYF.

This chain uses TRBV19 with TRBJ2-4; D is possibly TRBD1 (5 bases). Between the trimmed V and J ends, which lost 1 base and 8 bases, there was a span of 12 bases. The CDR3 is 14 amino acids. Looked up from germline, CDR1 is LNHDA and CDR2 is SQIVND (reference sequence). This CDR3 reads CASSIGGTRDIQYF. In nucleotides, the CDR3 is TGTGCCAGTAGTATAGGGGGCACCAGGGACATTCAGTACTTC.

The chain joins TRBV30 to TRBJ1-2, with TRBD1 matching over 9 bases. Trimming cost V 2 bases and J 4 bases; bases outside gene matches: 8. CDR3 length equals 15 residues. The germline V gene encodes CDR1 GTSNPN and CDR2 SVGIG (reference sequence). CDR3: CAWSRDRARTYGYTF. Here the CDR3 DNA reads TGTGCCTGGAGTCGGGACAGGGCTAGAACCTATGGCTACACCTTC.

The J gene is TRBJ1-5, the V gene TRBV4-3; D might be TRBD1 (5 bases). The V end was cut by 1 base, the J end by 8 bases, with 15 bases between. The CDR3 covers 15 residues. Germline assignment: CDR1 LGHNA and CDR2 YSLEER. Written as DNA, the CDR3 is TGCGCCAGCAGCCAAGTAAGAACGGGGGAGGAGCCCCAGCATTTT. It codes for CASSQVRTGEEPQHF.

The chain employs TRBV29-1 and TRBJ2-3, with 11 nucleotides matching TRBD2. The CDR3 spans 16 residues. V was pared by 6 bases and J by 6 bases, with 14 bases of the junction left unmatched. Germline CDR1 SQVTM, CDR2 ANQGSEA. The CDR3 DNA reads TGCAGCGTCGCCGAAGGTAGCGGGGGGGCCTGGGATACGCAGTATTTT. This translates into CSVAEGSGGAWDTQYF.

J is TRBJ2-3 and V is TRBV28, with TRBD2 matching 7 bases. Germline CDR1 reads MDHEN; CDR2 reads SYDVKM. This CDR3 has 14 residues. The ends lost 10 bases at V and 4 bases at J; junction bases unmatched: 11. For the CDR3, the DNA is TGTGCCACACGTTCTCCCGCGGGGGCAGATACGCAGTATTTT. As protein: CATRSPAGADTQYF.

DNA for the CDR3: TGTGCCAGCAGCTTAGTGGAGGGAAGCAATCAGCCCCAGCATTTT. This translates into CASSLVEGSNQPQHF. This chain links TRBV7-2 with TRBJ1-5; no definite D call. Germline V lookup: CDR1 SGHTA, CDR2 FQGNSA. There are 15 residues in the CDR3. V lost 1 base, J lost 1 base, and 8 bases lay in between.

CDR3 region: CASSPESPSETQYF. The CDR3 coding sequence is TGTGCCAGCAGCCCCGAGTCACCCTCGGAGACCCAGTACTTC. V gene TRBV6-1 combines with J gene TRBJ2-5; D uncertain. The CDR3 runs 14 residues. Germline V gives CDR1 MNHNS, CDR2 SASEGT. Trimming left V 6 bases short and J 5 bases short, with 16 bases between.

This sequence joins TRBV23-1 and TRBJ2-5; D gene ambiguous. TRBV23-1 is flagged as an ORF with uncertain function. This CDR3 is built from 13 residues. Deletions cut 3 bases from V and 7 bases from J, with 12 bases between. This chain's CDR3 is CASSHLTCGTQYF. Written as DNA, the CDR3 is TGCGCCAGCAGTCACCTCACTTGTGGGACCCAGTACTTC.

The CDR3 spells CASRPPGGRGNEQFF. In DNA, the CDR3 is TGCGCCAGCAGACCTCCGGGGGGGCGGGGGAATGAGCAGTTCTTC. This chain joins TRBV23-1 and TRBJ2-1, with 8 bases aligning to TRBD2. TRBV23-1 is identified as an open reading frame with a role that is uncertain. There are 15 residues in the CDR3. V shed 6 bases, J shed 7 bases, and the junction held 11 bases outside the gene matches.

The chain carries TRBV4-1 and TRBJ1-6; D not resolved. The CDR3 covers 15 residues. Between the trimmed V and J ends, which lost 0 bases and 6 bases, there was a span of 9 bases. Germline lookup yields CDR1 MGHRA and CDR2 YSYEKL. The CDR3: CASSQDRRSNSPLHF. The CDR3 DNA reads as TGCGCCAGCAGCCAAGACCGACGGAGTAATTCACCCCTCCACTTT.

CDR3: CAISELAGGNNEQFF. CDR3 sequence (DNA): TGTGCCATCAGCGAACTAGCGGGGGGGAACAATGAGCAGTTCTTC. The V gene is TRBV10-3, the J gene TRBJ2-1, with TRBD2 matching 13 bases. With 6 bases clipped from V and 5 bases from J, the junction kept 4 bases outside the gene matches. CDR1 and CDR2 from the germline V gene are ENHRY and SYGVKD. The CDR3 extends over 15 amino acids.

The chain links TRBV4-3 to TRBJ1-1; 9 positions match TRBD1. Germline V gene data show CDR1 as LGHNA and CDR2 as YSLEER. This CDR3 contains 15 residues. Trimming removed 0 bases from V and 5 bases from J; junction bases left unmatched: 4. The CDR3 spells CASSQDGTGWTEAFF. The CDR3 nucleotides read TGCGCCAGCAGCCAAGATGGGACAGGGTGGACTGAAGCTTTCTTT.

V usage is TRBV4-2 and J usage is TRBJ2-1; 7 bases are shared with TRBD2. CDR1 is LGHNA and CDR2 is YNFKEQ in the germline V gene. V trimming: 4 bases; J trimming: 12 bases; junction bases outside the gene matches: 12. CDR3 length: 14 residues. CDR3 bases: TGTGCCAGCAGCCCGCACGGAACTAGCGCTCTGCAGTTCTTC. Translation: CASSPHGTSALQFF.

This chain links TRBV7-6 with TRBJ2-1; 7 bases fit TRBD2. With 2 bases clipped from V and 7 bases from J, the junction kept 5 bases outside the gene matches. This CDR3 region has 14 residues. Looked up from germline, CDR1 is SGHVS and CDR2 is FNYEAQ. CDR3 nucleotide sequence: TGTGCCAGCAGCTTAAAGCGGGATGTGAATGAGCAGTTCTTC. Protein sequence: CASSLKRDVNEQFF.

This clone was seen just once. This chain joins TRBV6-5 and TRBJ2-3; the D is unclear. V lost 8 bases and J lost 4, with 10 bases in between. The germline CDR1 and CDR2 sequences are MNHEY and SVGAGI. The CDR3 loop spans 12 amino acids. The chain's CDR3 is CASAESPDTQYF. CDR3 nucleotides: TGTGCCAGCGCGGAGAGCCCAGATACGCAGTATTTT.

The chain combines TRBV11-2 with TRBJ2-2; TRBD1 is a possible D gene (6 bases). Germline CDR1 and CDR2: SGHAT and FQNNGV. Trimming stripped 1 base from V and 3 bases from J, with 9 bases between. The CDR3 consists of 15 residues. This CDR3 reads CASSLGDTYTGELFF. Here the CDR3 DNA reads TGTGCCAGCAGCTTAGGGGACACGTACACCGGGGAGCTGTTTTTT.

The V and J genes are TRBV7-9 and TRBJ2-5, with D tentatively TRBD2 (5 bases). This CDR3 region has 16 residues. V lost 4 bases and J lost 7, with 22 bases in between. The germline CDR1 and CDR2 sequences are SEHNR and FQNEAQ (reference sequence). The CDR3 spells CASSSHSVGSMGTQYF. For the CDR3, the DNA is TGTGCCAGCAGCTCCCATAGCGTAGGTTCAATGGGGACCCAGTACTTC.

The chain has TRBV30 and TRBJ2-7; 10 bases are a match to TRBD1. The junction had 10 bases not matched to a gene; V was cut back by 1 base and J by 7 bases. Germline lookup yields CDR1 GTSNPN and CDR2 SVGIG (reference sequence). The CDR3 is made up of 15 amino acids. The CDR3 is CAWSGRGQGVREQYF. The CDR3 DNA follows: TGTGCCTGGAGTGGCCGAGGACAGGGGGTACGGGAGCAGTACTTC.